This T cell receptor (beta chain) was recorded in a study of regulatory T cells in long-lasting Graves disease. Whole-study results and caveats: Since the sample size was small, accuracy may have been reduced. When disease was persistent, TRBV28, TRBJ1-2 and TRBJ2-5 were the favored segments.

Arm-PCR of CDR3 regions and iRepertoire HTBI primers were used to build TCR beta libraries. Under the authors' procedure: Samples collectively showed 62 TRBV and more than 12 TRBJ segments. TCRdb reanalysed the multiplex PCR reads using MiXCR and keeps one entry per CDR3 protein. TCRdb's processing, not the study's, gives the V and J calls here. The data show approximately 400,000 distinct CDR3 sequences, 12% seen once. Time point defined: newly diagnosed GD, antithyroid drugs for less than 3 months. With RNA extracted from PBMCs as input, the TCR library was made. Peripheral blood, at nine milliliters, went into EDTA tubes. Germline V gene data show CDR1 as PRHDT and CDR2 as FYEKMQ (reference sequence). CDR3 length: 13 residues. V gave up 5 bases and J gave up 4 bases, with 9 bases separating them. This clonotype was seen a handful of times. Its matching antigen is unknown. These data were also filed under a second study, of T cells in Graves' hyperthyroidism and ophthalmopathy.

The chain recombines TRBV13 with TRBJ2-1; tentatively, D is TRBD1 (6 bases). Sequenced here: peripheral blood mononuclear cells (PBMCs), sampled at new diagnosis, from a patient treated with antithyroid drugs. The clonotype was recovered from a woman between 18 and 29 years old with Graves disease. The CDR3 protein is CASSPDRYNEQFF. In DNA, the CDR3 is TGTGCCAGCAGCCCAGACAGGTACAATGAGCAGTTCTTC.